These 23 T cell receptor beta chains came from one sample sequenced in a study of CD8+CD57+ T cells in acquired aplastic anemia. Genomic DNA acted as the template from which TCR beta VDJ combination and CDR3 sequence profiling were carried out. TCRdb called the reads again in MiXCR, with one record for every CDR3 protein. Counted here are about 110,000 distinct CDR3 sequences, under 60% occurring once; the ten biggest clones make up under 35%. The sample was sorted CD4+, CD8+, or CD8+CD57+ T cells (not recorded which) from PBMCs. The receptors here all came from a human donor in good health, serving as a control.

Turning to this clonotype: A read error may be the cause here, since a much bigger clone is one base away. The gene calls are TRBV24-1 and TRBJ1-2; no clear D gene. With 6 bases removed from V and 6 bases from J, the gap between germline ends came to 19 bases. The CDR3 consists of 15 residues. CDR1 is KGHDR, CDR2 SFDVKD, per germline. In DNA, the CDR3 is TGTGCCACCAGTTTATCCCTTGACGAAGGAGATGGCTACACCTTC. This sequence encodes CATSLSLDEGDGYTF.

V and J are TRBV29-1 and TRBJ2-2, with D maybe TRBD1 (6 bases). Trimming shortened V by 7 bases and J by 0 bases, and 15 bases separated the two germline ends. This CDR3 has 15 residues. Germline V lookup: CDR1 SQVTM, CDR2 ANQGSEA. CDR3 sequence (DNA): TGCAGCGCCTTTACAGGGATGGCGAACACCGGGGAGCTGTTTTTT. Protein sequence: CSAFTGMANTGELFF.

This clonotype was counted only a few times. This chain joins TRBV10-1 and TRBJ2-1; 7 bases align to TRBD2. J lost 4 bases, V lost 6 bases, and 9 bases had no gene match. Germline V lookup: CDR1 WNHNN, CDR2 SYGVQD (reference sequence). This CDR3 comprises 15 residues. CDR3: CASRDTSEGYNEQFF. DNA of the CDR3: TGCGCCAGCAGGGACACTAGCGAGGGTTACAATGAGCAGTTCTTC.

To note about this clonotype: A much more abundant neighbour one base away suggests this may be a read error. This sequence joins TRBV5-1 and TRBJ1-3; D unresolved. This CDR3 comprises 14 residues. Germline loops: CDR1 SGHRS, CDR2 YFSETQ. CDR3 in DNA: TGCGCCAGCAGCTTGGACGGTTTTGGAAACACCACATATTTT. It is translated as CASSLDGFGNTTYF.

In its sample, this clonotype was seen a few times. The rearrangement links TRBV20-1 to TRBJ1-2; the match to TRBD1 covers 8 bases. Germline lookup yields CDR1 DFQATT and CDR2 SNEGSKA (reference sequence). CDR3 length: 13 amino acids. The trim removed 4 bases at V and 7 bases at J, leaving 8 bases unmatched. The CDR3 protein is CSAIPTGEGGYTF. CDR3 DNA: TGCAGTGCTATACCGACAGGGGAGGGTGGCTACACCTTC.

There are many counts of this clonotype. V and J are TRBV4-1 and TRBJ2-1, with 9 bases that match TRBD2. J lost 5 bases, V lost 1 base, and 6 bases had no gene match. This CDR3 comprises 16 residues. Germline V lookup: CDR1 MGHRA, CDR2 YSYEKL. The CDR3, as DNA: TGCGCCAGCAGCCAAGCAAGCGGGGGGCTCCACAATGAGCAGTTCTTC. Translating it yields CASSQASGGLHNEQFF.

This clonotype has only a few counts. The gene calls are TRBV10-3 and TRBJ1-1; D possibly corresponds to TRBD1 (6 bases). The V and J ends lost 5 bases and 0 bases respectively, with 19 bases between them. The CDR3 extends over 17 amino acids. Germline V gene sequence: CDR1 ENHRY, CDR2 SYGVKD. The CDR3 bases are TGTGCCATCAGTCAGTTTGAGGGGGGATCAGTGAACACTGAAGCTTTCTTT. It translates to CAISQFEGGSVNTEAFF.

Remarks on this clonotype: This may be a read error: a much more frequent sequence differs by one nucleotide. This sequence joins TRBV5-8 and TRBJ2-7; D perhaps matches TRBD2 (6 bases). V lost 4 bases, J lost 0 bases, and 14 bases lay in between. This CDR3 spans 15 amino acids. Germline assignment: CDR1 SGHTS and CDR2 YDEGEE. CDR3 amino acids: CASSPEGGSSYEQYF. For the CDR3, the DNA is TGTGCCAGCAGCCCGGAGGGCGGTAGCTCCTACGAGCAGTACTTC.

The chain recombines TRBV19 with TRBJ2-3, with 7 bases matching TRBD1. Germline assignment: CDR1 LNHDA and CDR2 SQIVND (reference sequence). V lost 5 bases, J lost 3 bases, and 2 bases stayed unmatched. The CDR3 contains 13 residues. The CDR3 DNA sequence: TGTGCCAGTAGTCAACAGGGGACAGATACGCAGTATTTT. Its translation is CASSQQGTDTQYF.

To note about this clonotype: At one of its ends the junction is not consistent with the germline gene, which may arise from a read error. This chain connects TRBV13 to TRBJ2-7; TRBD1 is a possible D gene (6 bases). The germline V gene has CDR1 PRHDT and CDR2 FYEKMQ (reference sequence). The CDR3 length is 15 residues. DNA of the CDR3: TGTGCCAGCAGCTTAGGACAGGGTACCTCCCACGAGCAGTACTTC. Its translation: CASSLGQGTSHEQYF.

The chain couples TRBV10-3 to TRBJ2-7, with a possible D match to TRBD2 (5 bases). Per germline, CDR1 ENHRY and CDR2 SYGVKD. Deletions cut 0 bases from V and 5 bases from J, with 11 bases between. This CDR3 region has 14 residues. CDR3 in DNA: TGTGCCATCAGTGAGTCTGAGACTACCCACGAGCAGTACTTC. Amino acid sequence: CAISESETTHEQYF.

Ten or more counts support this clonotype. The chain is built from TRBV4-3 and TRBJ1-4; weak D call: TRBD1 (5 bases). This CDR3 is 15 amino acids long. Trimming shortened V by 1 base and J by 8 bases, and 14 bases separated the two germline ends. Per germline, CDR1 LGHNA and CDR2 YSLEER. The CDR3 DNA reads TGCGCCAGCAGCCAAGCAGGGTCGGGAGCAGAAAAACTGTTTTTT. Its protein product is CASSQAGSGAEKLFF.

A note on this clonotype: The junction departs from germline at one end; a sequencing error may be responsible. This chain connects TRBV19 to TRBJ2-7; the D gene is possibly TRBD2 (7 bases). The CDR3 loop spans 14 amino acids. Germline V gene lookup returns CDR1 LNHDA and CDR2 SQIVND (reference sequence). The CDR3 loop is CASRRGGPTYGQYF. CDR3 nucleotide sequence: TGTGCCAGCCGGAGGGGGGGTCCTACCTACGGGCAGTACTTC.

Ten or more counts support this clonotype. The chain joins TRBV27 to TRBJ1-2; TRBD1 agrees at 12 bases. The CDR3 extends over 16 amino acids. From germline, CDR1 is MNHEY and CDR2 SMNVEV (reference sequence). V gave up 5 bases and J gave up 8 bases; unmatched junction bases: 12. The CDR3 bases are TGTGCCAGCAGTACCTCGCCGGGACAGGGGGCGAAAGGCTACACCTTC. Its translation: CASSTSPGQGAKGYTF.

Concerning this clonotype itself: At one of its ends the junction is not consistent with the germline gene, which may arise from a read error. The chain links TRBV15 to TRBJ1-2; 7 nucleotides match TRBD1. This CDR3 spans 15 amino acids. Germline V gene sequence: CDR1 LNHNV, CDR2 YYDKDF (reference sequence). This chain's CDR3 is CASSPRGQSNYGHTF. The CDR3 DNA sequence: TGTGCCAGCAGCCCTAGGGGACAGTCGAACTATGGCCACACCTTC.

Notes on this clonotype: The junction differs from germline at one of its ends, possibly a read error. The chain couples TRBV19 to TRBJ1-1, with a weak D call TRBD1 (5 bases). The CDR3 is 14 residues long. CDR1 and CDR2 from the germline V gene are LNHDA and SQIVND (reference sequence). Here the CDR3 DNA reads TGTGCCAGTAGTATCTATGGGGGACGGACTGAAGCGTTCTTT. It translates to CASSIYGGRTEAFF.

The J gene is TRBJ1-2, the V gene TRBV15; no clear D. CDR1 and CDR2 from the germline V gene are LNHNV and YYDKDF (reference sequence). CDR3 length: 16 residues. The germline V and J ends were trimmed by 0 bases and 8 bases, with 19 bases remaining between them. CDR3 loop: CATSRDVARSGEGYTF. The CDR3 nucleotides read TGTGCCACCAGCAGAGATGTCGCCCGCAGTGGGGAAGGCTACACCTTC.

The count of this clonotype is one. The V call is TRBV2, the J call TRBJ1-1; unclear D gene. This CDR3 comprises 12 residues. Trimming left V 6 bases short and J 2 bases short, with 7 bases between. The germline CDR1 and CDR2 sequences are SNHLY and FYNNEI. In nucleotides, the CDR3 is TGTGCCAGCAGCGCCCTTAACACTGAAGCTTTCTTT. Amino acids: CASSALNTEAFF.

This chain joins TRBV20-1 and TRBJ1-4; D is unresolved. Germline-derived CDR1 and CDR2 are DFQATT and SNEGSKA (reference sequence). This CDR3 region has 13 residues. The V gene lost 1 base and the J gene lost 4 bases, with 7 bases spanning the gap. CDR3 region: CSARGVNNEKLFF. The CDR3 DNA is TGCAGTGCTAGAGGTGTCAATAATGAAAAACTGTTTTTT.

V usage is TRBV29-1 and J usage is TRBJ1-2; D is ambiguous. The CDR3 sequence is 13 residues long. With 3 bases removed from V and 4 bases from J, the gap between germline ends came to 12 bases. Germline V gene data show CDR1 as SQVTM and CDR2 as ANQGSEA. CDR3: CSVETYGPYGYTF. The CDR3 DNA sequence: TGCAGCGTTGAGACCTATGGCCCCTATGGCTACACCTTC. The full variable domain, with the rest looked up from reference TRBV29-1 and TRBJ1-2, is SAVISQKPSRDICQRGTSLTIQCQVDSQVTMMFWYRQQPGQSLTLIATANQGSEATYESGFVIDKFPISRPNLTFSTLTVSNMSPEDSSIYLCSVETYGPYGYTFGSGTRLTVV.

For this clonotype: Since a much larger clone is just one base distant, this may be a read error. The chain carries TRBV6-4 and TRBJ2-1; 11 positions match TRBD2. This CDR3 has 15 amino acids. Germline V CDR1 and CDR2: MRHNA, SNTAGT. CDR3 in amino acids: CASSASSGGYYEQSF. In DNA form, the CDR3 reads TGTGCCAGCAGTGCCTCTAGCGGGGGGTATTATGAGCAGTCCTTC.

This clonotype has at least ten counts. The V call is TRBV10-3, the J call TRBJ2-7; perhaps TRBD1 as D (5 bases). The V end lost 0 bases, the J end lost 3 bases, and 9 bases lay between the germline ends. CDR1 and CDR2 (germline): ENHRY, SYGVKD. The CDR3 is 14 residues long. The CDR3 DNA follows: TGTGCCATCAGTGAGTCTGGCAGGGACTACGAGCAGTACTTC. This codes for CAISESGRDYEQYF.

This clonotype occurred a few times. One end of the junction is discordant with germline, which a read error may explain. The chain joins TRBV7-9 to TRBJ2-7; the D is unclear. The CDR3 runs 13 residues. Germline lookup yields CDR1 SEHNR and CDR2 FQNEAQ (reference sequence). For the CDR3, the DNA is TGTGCTAGCAGCACCCCCCCGACCTACGAGCAGTACTTC. This gives the protein CASSTPPTYEQYF.